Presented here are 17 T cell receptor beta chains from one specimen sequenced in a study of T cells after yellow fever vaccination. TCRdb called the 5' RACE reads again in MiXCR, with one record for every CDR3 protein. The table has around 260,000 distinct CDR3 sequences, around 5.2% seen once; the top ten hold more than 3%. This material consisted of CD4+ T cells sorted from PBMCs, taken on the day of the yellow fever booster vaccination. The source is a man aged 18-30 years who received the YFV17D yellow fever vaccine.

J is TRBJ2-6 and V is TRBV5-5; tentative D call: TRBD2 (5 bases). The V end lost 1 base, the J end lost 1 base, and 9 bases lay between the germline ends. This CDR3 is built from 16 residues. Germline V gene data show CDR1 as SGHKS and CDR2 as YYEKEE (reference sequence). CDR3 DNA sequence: TGTGCCAGCAGCTTGACTAGGTTTTCTGGGGCCAACGTCCTGACTTTC. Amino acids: CASSLTRFSGANVLTF.

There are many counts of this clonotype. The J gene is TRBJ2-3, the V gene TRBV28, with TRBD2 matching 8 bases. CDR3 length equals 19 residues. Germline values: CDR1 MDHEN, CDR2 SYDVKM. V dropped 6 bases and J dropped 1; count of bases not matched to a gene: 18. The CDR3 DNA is TGTGCCAGCAGCCCACTTGAGGTAGCGGGGCTCCCCGGCACAGATACGCAGTATTTT. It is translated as CASSPLEVAGLPGTDTQYF.

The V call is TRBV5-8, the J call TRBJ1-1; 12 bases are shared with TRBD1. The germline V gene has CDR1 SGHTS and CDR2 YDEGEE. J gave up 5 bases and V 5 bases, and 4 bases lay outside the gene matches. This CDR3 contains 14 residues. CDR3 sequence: CASSWDRGRTEAFF. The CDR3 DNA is TGTGCCAGCAGTTGGGACAGGGGGCGAACTGAAGCTTTCTTT. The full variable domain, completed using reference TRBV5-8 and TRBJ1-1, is EAGVTQSPTHLIKTRGQQATLRCSPISGHTSVYWYQQALGLGLQFLLWYDEGEERNRGNFPPRFSGRQFPNYSSELNVNALELEDSALYLCASSWDRGRTEAFFGQGTRLTVV.

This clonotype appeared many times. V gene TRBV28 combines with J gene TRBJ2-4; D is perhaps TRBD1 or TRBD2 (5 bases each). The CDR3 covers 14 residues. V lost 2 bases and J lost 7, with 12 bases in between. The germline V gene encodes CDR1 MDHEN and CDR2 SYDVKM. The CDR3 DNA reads TGTGCCAGCAGTTTACAGGCCGGGGCGAACATTCAGTACTTC. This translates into CASSLQAGANIQYF.

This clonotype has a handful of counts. The CDR3 coding sequence is TGTGCCAGTGGTGGGCAGGGTCATCAGCCCCAGCATTTT. This encodes CASGGQGHQPQHF. The V call is TRBV19, the J call TRBJ1-5, with D tentatively TRBD1 (5 bases). The CDR3 runs to 13 residues. Germline lookup yields CDR1 LNHDA and CDR2 SQIVND (reference sequence). The V gene lost 8 bases and the J gene lost 5 bases, with 13 bases spanning the gap.

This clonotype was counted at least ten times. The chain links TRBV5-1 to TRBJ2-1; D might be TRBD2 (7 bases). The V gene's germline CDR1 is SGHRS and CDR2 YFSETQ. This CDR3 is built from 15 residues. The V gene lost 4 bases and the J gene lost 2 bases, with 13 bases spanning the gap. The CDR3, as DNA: TGCGCCAGCAGCCTGCGGGGGCTCACCTACAATGAGCAGTTCTTC. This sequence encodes CASSLRGLTYNEQFF. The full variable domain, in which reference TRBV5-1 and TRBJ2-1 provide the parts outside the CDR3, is KAGVTQTPRYLIKTRGQQVTLSCSPISGHRSVSWYQQTPGQGLQFLFEYFSETQRNKGNFPGRFSGRQFSNSRSEMNVSTLELGDSALYLCASSLRGLTYNEQFFGPGTRLTVL.

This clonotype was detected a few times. CDR3 nucleotide sequence: TGCAGTGCTAACCGGGACAGGGGGCTCAGCTCCTATAATTCACCCCTCCACTTT. It yields the protein CSANRDRGLSSYNSPLHF. The chain joins TRBV20-1 to TRBJ1-6; 12 nucleotides line up with TRBD1. Germline values: CDR1 DFQATT, CDR2 SNEGSKA (reference sequence). The V gene end was trimmed by 4 bases and the J gene end by 0 bases; junction bases not matched to a gene: 7. This CDR3 spans 18 amino acids.

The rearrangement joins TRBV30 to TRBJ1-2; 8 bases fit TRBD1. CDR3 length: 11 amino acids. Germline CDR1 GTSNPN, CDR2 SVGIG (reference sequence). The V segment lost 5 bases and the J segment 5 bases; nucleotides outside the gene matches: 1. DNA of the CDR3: TGTGCCTGGGGGACAGGTTATGGCTACACCTTC. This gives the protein CAWGTGYGYTF.

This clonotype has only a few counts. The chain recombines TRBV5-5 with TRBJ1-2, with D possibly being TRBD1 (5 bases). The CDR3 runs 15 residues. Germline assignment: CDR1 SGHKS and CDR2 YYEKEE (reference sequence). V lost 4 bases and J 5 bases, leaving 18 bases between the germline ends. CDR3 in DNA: TGTGCCAGCAGCCCGGGACCCAGTTCGGAATATGGCTACACCTTC. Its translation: CASSPGPSSEYGYTF.

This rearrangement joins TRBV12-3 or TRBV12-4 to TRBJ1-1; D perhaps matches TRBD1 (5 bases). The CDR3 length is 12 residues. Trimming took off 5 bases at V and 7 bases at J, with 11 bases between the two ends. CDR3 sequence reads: CASSQQAGEAFF. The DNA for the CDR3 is TGTGCCAGCAGTCAACAGGCTGGTGAAGCTTTCTTT.

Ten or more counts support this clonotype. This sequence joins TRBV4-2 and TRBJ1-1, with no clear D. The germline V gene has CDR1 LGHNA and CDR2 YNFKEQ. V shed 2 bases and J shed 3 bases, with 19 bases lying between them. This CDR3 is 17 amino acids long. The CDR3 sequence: CASSQTDPGRYDTEAFF. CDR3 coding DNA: TGTGCCAGCAGCCAAACCGACCCCGGACGATATGACACTGAAGCTTTCTTT.

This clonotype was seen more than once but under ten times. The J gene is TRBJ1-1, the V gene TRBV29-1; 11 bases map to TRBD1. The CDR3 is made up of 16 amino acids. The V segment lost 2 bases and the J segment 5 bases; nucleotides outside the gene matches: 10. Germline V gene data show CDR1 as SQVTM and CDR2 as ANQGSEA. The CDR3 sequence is CSVERQPGQGGTEAFF. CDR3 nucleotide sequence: TGCAGCGTTGAAAGGCAGCCGGGACAGGGGGGAACTGAAGCTTTCTTT.

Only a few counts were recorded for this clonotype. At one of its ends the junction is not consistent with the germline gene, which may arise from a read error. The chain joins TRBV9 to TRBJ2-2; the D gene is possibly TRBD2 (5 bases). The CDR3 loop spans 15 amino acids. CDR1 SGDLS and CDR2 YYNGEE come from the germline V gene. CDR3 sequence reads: CASSLTWTSTGELIF. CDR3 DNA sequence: TGTGCCAGCAGCTTGACGTGGACGAGCACCGGGGAGCTGATTTTT.

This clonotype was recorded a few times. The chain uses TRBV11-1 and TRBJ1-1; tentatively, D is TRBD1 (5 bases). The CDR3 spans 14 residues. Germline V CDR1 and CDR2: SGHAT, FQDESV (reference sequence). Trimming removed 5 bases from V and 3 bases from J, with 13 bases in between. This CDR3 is CASSGGLGDTEAFF. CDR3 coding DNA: TGTGCCAGCAGCGGTGGGCTGGGGGACACTGAAGCTTTCTTT.

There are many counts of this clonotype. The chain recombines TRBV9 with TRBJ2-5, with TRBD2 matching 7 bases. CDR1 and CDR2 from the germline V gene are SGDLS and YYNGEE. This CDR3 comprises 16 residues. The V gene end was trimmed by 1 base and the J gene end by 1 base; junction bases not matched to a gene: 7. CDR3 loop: CASSVTAGTFQETQYF. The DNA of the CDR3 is TGTGCCAGCAGCGTAACAGCGGGGACCTTCCAAGAGACCCAGTACTTC. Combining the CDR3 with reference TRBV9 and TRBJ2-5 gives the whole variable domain DSGVTQTPKHLITATGQRVTLRCSPRSGDLSVYWYQQSLDQGLQFLIQYYNGEERAKGNILERFSAQQFPDLHSELNLSSLELGDSALYFCASSVTAGTFQETQYFGPGTRLLVL.

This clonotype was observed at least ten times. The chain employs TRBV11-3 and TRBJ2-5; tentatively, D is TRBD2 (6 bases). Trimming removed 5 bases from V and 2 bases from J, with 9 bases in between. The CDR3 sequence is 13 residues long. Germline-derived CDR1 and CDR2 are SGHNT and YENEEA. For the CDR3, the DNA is TGTGCCAGCAGCCCTGGGAGGCAAGAGACCCAGTACTTC. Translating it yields CASSPGRQETQYF. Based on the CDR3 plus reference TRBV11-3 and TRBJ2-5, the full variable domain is EAGVVQSPRYKIIEKKQPVAFWCNPISGHNTLYWYLQNLGQGPELLIRYENEEAVDDSQLPKDRFSAERLKGVDSTLKIQPAELGDSAVYLCASSPGRQETQYFGPGTRLLVL.

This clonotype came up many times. DNA for the CDR3: TGTGCCAGCAGTTACTCGAATGGCAGGGCAGCGCATTTT. Its translation is CASSYSNGRAAHF. This chain connects TRBV6-2 or TRBV6-3 to TRBJ1-5; perhaps TRBD1 as D (5 bases). CDR3 length: 13 amino acids. CDR1 is MNHEY and CDR2 is SVGEGT in the germline V gene. V was shortened by 0 bases and J by 15 bases, with 15 bases between the two germline ends.